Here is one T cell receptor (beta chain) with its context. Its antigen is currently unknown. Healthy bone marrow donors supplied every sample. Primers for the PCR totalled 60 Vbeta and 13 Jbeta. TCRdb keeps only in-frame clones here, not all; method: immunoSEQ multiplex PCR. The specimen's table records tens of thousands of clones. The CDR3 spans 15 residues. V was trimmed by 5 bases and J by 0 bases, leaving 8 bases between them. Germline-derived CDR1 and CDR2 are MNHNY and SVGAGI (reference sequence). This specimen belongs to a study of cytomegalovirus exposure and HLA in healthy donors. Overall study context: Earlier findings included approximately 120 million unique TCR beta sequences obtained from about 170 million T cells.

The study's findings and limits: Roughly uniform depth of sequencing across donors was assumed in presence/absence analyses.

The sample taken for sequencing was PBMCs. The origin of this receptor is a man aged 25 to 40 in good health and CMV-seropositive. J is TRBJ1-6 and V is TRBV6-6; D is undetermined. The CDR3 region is CASSNPSSYNSPLHF. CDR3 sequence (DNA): TGTGCCAGCAGTAATCCGAGCTCCTATAATTCACCCCTCCACTTT.